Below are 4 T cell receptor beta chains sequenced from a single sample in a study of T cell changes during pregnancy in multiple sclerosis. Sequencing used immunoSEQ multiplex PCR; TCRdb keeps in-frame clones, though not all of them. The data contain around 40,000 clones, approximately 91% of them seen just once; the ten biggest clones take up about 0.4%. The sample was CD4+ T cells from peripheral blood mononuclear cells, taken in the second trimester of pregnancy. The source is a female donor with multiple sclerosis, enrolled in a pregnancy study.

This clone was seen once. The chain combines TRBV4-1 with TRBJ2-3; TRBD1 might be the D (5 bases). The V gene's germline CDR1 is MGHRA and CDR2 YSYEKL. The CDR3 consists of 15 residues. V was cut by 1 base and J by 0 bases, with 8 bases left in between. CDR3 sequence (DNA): TGCGCCAGCAGCCAAGGGTGGGGCAGCACAGATACGCAGTATTTT. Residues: CASSQGWGSTDTQYF.

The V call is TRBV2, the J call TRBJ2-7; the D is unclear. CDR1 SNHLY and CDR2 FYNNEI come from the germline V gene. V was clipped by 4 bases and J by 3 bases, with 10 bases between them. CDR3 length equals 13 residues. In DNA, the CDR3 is TGTGCCAGCAGTGGGGTAGGAGACTACGAGCAGTACTTC. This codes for CASSGVGDYEQYF. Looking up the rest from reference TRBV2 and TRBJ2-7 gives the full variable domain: EPEVTQTPSHQVTQMGQEVILRCVPISNHLYFYWYRQILGQKVEFLVSFYNNEISEKSEIFDDQFSVERPDGSNFTLKIRSTKLEDSAMYFCASSGVGDYEQYFGPGTRLTVT.

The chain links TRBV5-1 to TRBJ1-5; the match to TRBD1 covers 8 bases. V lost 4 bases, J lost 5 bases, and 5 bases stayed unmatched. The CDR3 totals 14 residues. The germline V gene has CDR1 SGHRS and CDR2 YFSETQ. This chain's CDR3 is CASSEGQGDQPQHF. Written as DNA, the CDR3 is TGCGCCAGCAGCGAAGGACAGGGAGATCAGCCCCAGCATTTT.

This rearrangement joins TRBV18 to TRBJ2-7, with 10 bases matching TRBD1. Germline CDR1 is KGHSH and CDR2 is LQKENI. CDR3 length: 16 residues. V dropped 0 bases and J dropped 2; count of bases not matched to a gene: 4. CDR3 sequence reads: CASSPPGQGSTYEQYF. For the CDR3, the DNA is TGTGCCAGCTCACCACCGGGACAGGGGTCTACCTACGAGCAGTACTTC.